A single sample is the source of the 6 T cell receptor beta chains below, sequenced in a study of T cells in Graves' hyperthyroidism and ophthalmopathy. From RNA transcripts, TCR beta CDR3 regions were amplified. The TCR CDR3 was amplified in a first-round RT-PCR using the HTBI primer set. TCRdb called the multiplex PCR reads again in MiXCR, with one record for every CDR3 protein. The sample records 500,000 to 750,000 distinct CDR3 sequences, approximately 15% being singletons. The sample comprised blood. The source is a woman under 30 with Graves' ophthalmopathy.

This clonotype was seen a few times. A much larger clone is a single base away; this may be a read error. The genes are TRBV12-3 or TRBV12-4 and TRBJ1-5; perhaps TRBD1 as D (6 bases). This CDR3 has 14 residues. V lost 7 bases to trimming and J lost 6 bases, with 16 bases between them. The CDR3 here is CASTDSPYSQPQHF. CDR3 bases: TGTGCCAGCACGGACAGCCCCTACAGTCAGCCCCAGCATTTT.

This clonotype was counted ten times or more. V is TRBV20-1 and J is TRBJ1-2, with D possibly matching TRBD1 (5 bases). Germline V gene sequence: CDR1 DFQATT, CDR2 SNEGSKA (reference sequence). V was trimmed by 6 bases and J by 8 bases, leaving 13 bases between them. The CDR3 contains 11 residues. The CDR3 DNA is TGCAGTGCCAGGGCGACGGGGGGCTACACCTTC. Amino acids: CSARATGGYTF.

This clonotype has a handful of counts. The chain has TRBV6-1 and TRBJ1-4; no reliable D call. CDR1 is MNHNS and CDR2 is SASEGT in the germline V gene. The CDR3 sequence is 15 residues long. The V gene lost 3 bases and the J gene lost 0 bases, with 8 bases spanning the gap. The CDR3 region is CASSETFATNEKLFF. CDR3 sequence (DNA): TGTGCCAGCAGTGAGACCTTTGCAACTAATGAAAAACTGTTTTTT.

The genes are TRBV14 and TRBJ1-2; D not resolved. The CDR3 covers 13 residues. Germline V gene sequence: CDR1 SGHDN, CDR2 FVKESK. Trimming pared 3 bases from V and 2 bases from J, leaving 7 bases between. The CDR3 DNA follows: TGTGCCAGCAGCCAGTACGGGAACTATGGCTACACCTTC. As protein: CASSQYGNYGYTF.

The chain joins TRBV19 to TRBJ1-4; no clear D gene. This CDR3 is built from 16 residues. The germline V and J ends were trimmed by 3 bases and 5 bases, with 16 bases remaining between them. Germline V gene sequence: CDR1 LNHDA, CDR2 SQIVND (reference sequence). The CDR3 region has the DNA TGTGCCAGTAGTATTTCGCGCACCTCGTACAATGAAAAACTGTTTTTT. Its protein is CASSISRTSYNEKLFF.

This clonotype was picked up many times. This chain uses TRBV7-3 with TRBJ2-7, with 7 bases aligning to TRBD2. The CDR3 sequence is 15 residues long. Germline CDR1 SGHTA, CDR2 FQGTGA. The V and J ends lost 1 base and 7 bases, in that order; junction bases with no gene match: 10. This chain's CDR3 is CASSLKAGVVWEQYF. CDR3 nucleotide sequence: TGTGCCAGCAGCTTAAAGGCGGGAGTAGTTTGGGAGCAGTACTTC.